The source of this TCR beta chain is a study of post-analysis software for immune sequencing data. As for the study in general: The patients showed relapsing-remitting, secondary progressive and progressive-relapsing multiple sclerosis courses.

The germline V gene has CDR1 SGHKS and CDR2 YYEKEE (reference sequence). The CDR3 is 15 amino acids. Trimming pared 4 bases from V and 8 bases from J, leaving 19 bases between. This clonotype was picked up many times. What it recognizes is unknown. Study outcomes and limitations: Normalized Chao1 diversity was significantly reduced in patients versus controls. The study found TRBV5-6, TRBV5-1 and TRBV20-1 among about 5 TRBV segments more frequent in patients than controls. Under the F measure, samples that were prepared in one batch clustered strongly together.

Unique-molecular-identifier-tagged TCR beta cDNA libraries were used. The source material, about 0.85 to 11 million T cells, gave rise to 500,000 or so cDNA molecules. TCRdb re-called the PCR reads with MiXCR, one entry per CDR3 protein. The repertoire holds under 200,000 distinct CDR3 sequences, with around 30% as singletons. Material for sequencing was blood. The chain carries TRBV5-5 and TRBJ2-1; the D call may be TRBD1 or TRBD2 (5 bases each). The TCR sequence derives from a girl under 18 with multiple sclerosis. CDR3 protein: CASSLNRDPGHEQFF. As DNA, the CDR3 is TGTGCCAGCAGCCTCAACCGGGACCCGGGCCATGAGCAGTTCTTC. Full variable domain (remainder filled in from reference TRBV5-5 and TRBJ2-1): DAGVTQSPTHLIKTRGQQVTLRCSPISGHKSVSWYQQVLGQGPQFIFQYYEKEERGRGNFPDRFSARQFPNYSSELNVNALLLGDSALYLCASSLNRDPGHEQFFGPGTRLTVL.